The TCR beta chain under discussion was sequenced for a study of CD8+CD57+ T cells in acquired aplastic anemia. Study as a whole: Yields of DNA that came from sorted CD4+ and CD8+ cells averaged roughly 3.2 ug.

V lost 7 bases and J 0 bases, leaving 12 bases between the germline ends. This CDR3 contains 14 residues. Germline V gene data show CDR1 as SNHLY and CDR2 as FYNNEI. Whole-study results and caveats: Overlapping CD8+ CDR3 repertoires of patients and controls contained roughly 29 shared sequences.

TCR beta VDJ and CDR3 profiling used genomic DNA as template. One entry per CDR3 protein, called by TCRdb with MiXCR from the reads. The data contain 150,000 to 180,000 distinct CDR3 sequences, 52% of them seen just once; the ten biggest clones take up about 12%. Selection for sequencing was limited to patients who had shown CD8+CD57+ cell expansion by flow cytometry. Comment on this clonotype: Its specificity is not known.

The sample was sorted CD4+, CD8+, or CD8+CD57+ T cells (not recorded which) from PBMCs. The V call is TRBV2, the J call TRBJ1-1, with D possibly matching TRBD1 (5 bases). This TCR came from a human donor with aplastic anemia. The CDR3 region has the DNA TGTGCCAGCATCGCCGGGACCATGAACACTGAAGCTTTCTTT. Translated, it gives CASIAGTMNTEAFF.